A selection of T cell receptor beta chains follows, all from one sample in a study of OX40 agonist ivuxolimab in advanced cancers. This table comes from immunoSEQ multiplex PCR, and its TCRdb copy is limited to in-frame clones, with some not included. The profile shows approximately 44,000 clones, approximately 86% of them singletons. The specimen was CD4+ or CD8+ T cells sorted from blood, collected in a trial of the OX40 agonist ivuxolimab. The receptors derive from an adult with an advanced solid tumor such as melanoma, head and neck, liver or kidney cancer. Both conserved end residues are part of each CDR3. D genes are given only for firm matches. A clone size is listed for some rows: how often the clone was seen (once, few, many), or a class if it is expanded.

medium-sized,TRBV7-8,-,15,TRBJ1-5,CASSLLGFSNQPQHF,TGTGCCAGCAGCTTACTAGGGTTTAGCAATCAGCCCCAGCATTTT
-,TRBV27,-,14,TRBJ1-2,CASSLSRGAGGYTF,TGTGCCAGCAGTTTATCCCGGGGGGCAGGAGGCTACACCTTC
-,TRBV29-1,TRBD2,17,TRBJ2-7,CSVEFGFGDYNAYEQYF,TGCAGCGTTGAATTTGGTTTTGGGGACTATAACGCCTACGAGCAGTACTTC
-,TRBV19,TRBD1,15,TRBJ1-5,CASRPRTGGRGPQHF,TGTGCCAGTAGACCCAGGACAGGGGGCCGGGGGCCCCAGCATTTT
-,TRBV14,-,14,TRBJ2-3,CASSPTLGTDTQYF,TGTGCCAGCAGCCCGACCTTAGGCACAGATACGCAGTATTTT
-,TRBV2,-,16,TRBJ1-2,CASSRAGEGANYGYTF,TGTGCCAGCAGTCGGGCAGGGGAAGGAGCCAACTATGGCTACACCTTC
-,TRBV7-9,-,13,TRBJ2-1,CASSPARQGEQFF,TGTGCCAGCAGCCCCGCGCGTCAGGGTGAGCAGTTCTTC
once,TRBV14,-,11,TRBJ2-3,CATSQGHTQYF,TGTGCCACCTCGCAGGGACATACGCAGTATTTT
-,TRBV7-2,TRBD1,15,TRBJ2-7,CASSTRTGGVYEQYF,TGTGCCAGCAGCACCCGGACAGGGGGCGTCTACGAGCAGTACTTC
-,TRBV27,-,13,TRBJ2-5,CASSLFGVETQYF,TGTGCCAGCAGTTTATTTGGGGTAGAGACCCAGTACTTC
-,TRBV9,TRBD1,15,TRBJ2-3,CASSGETGMTDTQYF,TGTGCCAGCAGCGGAGAGACAGGGATGACAGATACGCAGTATTTT
once,TRBV6-6,-,15,TRBJ2-7,CASKFLDRQTYEQYF,TGTGCCAGCAAATTTCTGGACCGACAGACCTACGAGCAGTACTTC
-,TRBV6-5,-,12,TRBJ1-2,CASSSTGSGYTF,TGTGCCAGCAGTTCTACAGGGTCTGGCTACACCTTC
-,TRBV2,-,13,TRBJ1-1,CASSDGGYTEAFF,TGTGCCAGCAGTGATGGGGGTTACACTGAAGCTTTCTTT
-,TRBV9,-,15,TRBJ2-7,CASSVADATTYEQYF,TGTGCCAGCAGCGTAGCGGATGCTACAACCTACGAGCAGTACTTC
-,TRBV7-3,TRBD1,13,TRBJ2-7,CASSEQGGYEQYF,TGTGCCAGCAGCGAACAGGGGGGATACGAGCAGTACTTC
-,TRBV19,-,12,TRBJ2-2,CASWGETGELFF,TGTGCCAGTTGGGGGGAGACCGGGGAGCTGTTTTTT
-,TRBV11-2,-,12,TRBJ2-3,CASSYHIDTQYF,TGTGCCAGCAGCTACCACATAGATACGCAGTATTTT
-,TRBV6-5,TRBD1,14,TRBJ2-7,CASRSATGSDEQYF,TGTGCCAGCAGGTCGGCGACAGGGTCGGACGAGCAGTACTTC
-,TRBV2,-,13,TRBJ1-2,CASSANSGDGYTF,TGTGCCAGCAGTGCTAACTCAGGGGATGGGTACACCTTC
-,TRBV7-9,TRBD1,12,TRBJ2-1,CASSFRGNEQFF,TGTGCCAGCAGTTTCAGGGGGAATGAGCAGTTCTTC
-,TRBV6-5,TRBD1,15,TRBJ1-6,CASSYSDRSGSPLHF,TGTGCCAGCAGTTACTCGGACAGGTCGGGTTCACCCCTCCACTTT
few,TRBV7-8,TRBD1,16,TRBJ2-5,CASSLVRSAVGTGLYF,TGTGCCAGCAGCTTAGTTAGATCCGCGGTTGGGACAGGGTTGTACTTC
-,TRBV5-6,-,11,TRBJ1-2,CASSLALVYTF,TGTGCCAGCAGCTTGGCGCTTGTCTACACCTTC
medium-sized,TRBV6-5,-,16,TRBJ2-1,CASSSLGAEGYNEQFF,TGTGCCAGCAGTTCCCTGGGGGCTGAGGGCTACAATGAGCAGTTCTTC
-,TRBV6-5,-,13,TRBJ1-4,CASSYGQDEKLFF,TGTGCCAGCAGTTACGGGCAGGATGAAAAACTGTTTTTT
-,TRBV19,TRBD1,15,TRBJ1-5,CASSILQGAGQPQHF,TGTGCCAGTAGTATATTACAGGGGGCGGGTCAGCCCCAGCATTTT
few,TRBV18,TRBD2,15,TRBJ2-1,CASSLLAGGYNEQFF,TGTGCCAGCTCACTACTAGCGGGGGGATACAATGAGCAGTTCTTC
-,TRBV6-6,-,15,TRBJ2-1,CASSYSSAGYNEQFF,TGTGCCAGCAGTTACTCGAGCGCAGGTTACAATGAGCAGTTCTTC
-,TRBV28,TRBD1,14,TRBJ2-7,CASSLGQGDVEQYF,TGTGCCAGCAGTTTAGGACAGGGGGATGTCGAGCAGTACTTC
-,TRBV9,TRBD2,15,TRBJ2-1,CASSAGTSDYNEQFF,TGTGCCAGCAGCGCAGGGACTAGCGATTACAATGAGCAGTTCTTC
once,TRBV29-1,-,13,TRBJ2-6,CSVALSGANVLTF,TGCAGCGTTGCACTCTCTGGGGCCAACGTCCTGACTTTC
-,TRBV28,-,14,TRBJ2-5,CASSLLDGEETQYF,TGTGCCAGCAGTCTCCTGGACGGCGAAGAGACCCAGTACTTC
-,TRBV2,-,11,TRBJ1-1,CASGTSTEAFF,TGTGCCAGCGGGACTTCCACTGAAGCTTTCTTT